The 12 T cell receptor beta chains in this list originate from one sample, sequenced in a study of T cell responses to AZD1222 COVID-19 vaccine. Some clones are missing from TCRdb's copy, which holds only in-frame ones; the method was immunoSEQ multiplex PCR. The sample contains approximately 180,000 clones, over 80% of which appear only once. The input for sequencing was peripheral blood, taken on day 0 of AZD1222 vaccination. The receptor source for this set is an adult in good health.

The sample holds a few counts of this clone. V usage is TRBV6-5 and J usage is TRBJ2-7; 11 bases agree with TRBD2. CDR1 is MNHEY and CDR2 is SVGAGI in the germline V gene. The CDR3 is made up of 14 amino acids. After removal of 2 bases from V and 5 bases from J, the junction contained 2 bases not matched to a gene. CDR3 sequence (DNA): TGTGCCAGCAGTTACCTGGGACTAGCGGACGAGCAGTACTTC. Amino acids: CASSYLGLADEQYF.

V gene TRBV28 combines with J gene TRBJ1-5; 7 bases agree with TRBD1. From germline, CDR1 is MDHEN and CDR2 SYDVKM. The V and J ends lost 4 bases and 5 bases, in that order; junction bases with no gene match: 8. This CDR3 has 15 residues. CDR3 DNA sequence: TGTGCCAGCAGTTCCCCGACAGGGTCACATCAGCCCCAGCATTTT. Its translation is CASSSPTGSHQPQHF.

The V gene is TRBV20-1, the J gene TRBJ1-2, with D uncertain. The CDR3 spans 11 residues. Trimming took off 6 bases at V and 0 bases at J, with 5 bases between the two ends. Germline V gene lookup returns CDR1 DFQATT and CDR2 SNEGSKA (reference sequence). The CDR3 spells CSAWANYGYTF. The DNA of the CDR3 is TGCAGTGCCTGGGCTAACTATGGCTACACCTTC.

The V call is TRBV1, the J call TRBJ2-3; no DNA check was done on the table's D call, TRBD2. TRBV1 is a documented pseudogene. The CDR3 length is 14 residues. CDR3 in DNA: TGCACCAGCAGCCGACTAGCGGGAAGAGATACGCAGTATTTT. Translated, it gives CTSSRLAGRDTQYF.

The V gene is TRBV5-1, the J gene TRBJ2-1, with TRBD2 identical over 13 bases. V dropped 4 bases and J dropped 4; count of bases not matched to a gene: 5. The CDR3 totals 16 residues. The germline V gene has CDR1 SGHRS and CDR2 YFSETQ. CDR3: CASSPKTSGGYNEQFF. In DNA, the CDR3 is TGCGCCAGCAGCCCCAAGACTAGCGGGGGGTACAATGAGCAGTTCTTC.

The chain has TRBV5-1 and TRBJ1-5, with D hard to call. The V gene's germline CDR1 is SGHRS and CDR2 YFSETQ. The CDR3 loop spans 13 amino acids. Trimming shortened V by 2 bases and J by 5 bases, and 8 bases separated the two germline ends. CDR3 protein: CASSFGRDQPQHF. The CDR3 bases are TGCGCCAGCAGCTTTGGTAGGGATCAGCCCCAGCATTTT.

V is TRBV18 and J is TRBJ2-7, with D uncertain. The CDR3 is made up of 14 amino acids. Between the trimmed V and J ends, which lost 4 bases and 0 bases, there was a span of 10 bases. Germline values: CDR1 KGHSH, CDR2 LQKENI. The CDR3 here is CASSRLADSYEQYF. The CDR3 DNA follows: TGTGCCAGCTCACGGCTGGCCGACTCCTACGAGCAGTACTTC. Complete variable domain (other parts from reference TRBV18 and TRBJ2-7): NAGVMQNPRHLVRRRGQEARLRCSPMKGHSHVYWYRQLPEEGLKFMVYLQKENIIDESGMPKERFSAEFPKEGPSILRIQQVVRGDSAAYFCASSRLADSYEQYFGPGTRLTVT.

The rearrangement links TRBV6-5 to TRBJ2-2, with 7 bases identical to TRBD1. V was pared by 6 bases and J by 1 base, with 5 bases of the junction left unmatched. The germline V gene encodes CDR1 MNHEY and CDR2 SVGAGI. The CDR3 runs to 15 residues. CDR3 residues: CASRRQGENTGELFF. CDR3 nucleotide sequence: TGTGCCAGCAGGAGACAGGGCGAGAACACCGGGGAGCTGTTTTTT.

The chain links TRBV7-3 to TRBJ2-5; perhaps TRBD1 as D (5 bases). CDR3 size: 13 residues. V was pared by 4 bases and J by 2 bases, with 8 bases between. Germline CDR1 reads SGHTA; CDR2 reads FQGTGA. As DNA, the CDR3 is TGTGCCAGCAGCTCAGGGAATCAAGAGACCCAGTACTTC. It is translated as CASSSGNQETQYF.

The chain recombines TRBV27 with TRBJ2-7; 9 bases align to TRBD1. Trimming took 7 bases from V and 6 from J; bases not matched to a gene: 16. Germline CDR1 MNHEY, CDR2 SMNVEV (reference sequence). The CDR3 runs to 16 residues. CDR3 bases: TGTGCCAGCACCAACCCGACCGGGACAGGGTACGGCGAGCAGTACTTC. As protein: CASTNPTGTGYGEQYF.

J is TRBJ1-6 and V is TRBV9, with 9 nucleotides matching TRBD1. Per germline, CDR1 SGDLS and CDR2 YYNGEE. The trim removed 0 bases at V and 10 bases at J, leaving 5 bases unmatched. The CDR3 spans 15 residues. In DNA, the CDR3 is TGTGCCAGCAGCGTAGTGGACAGGGGTGTATCACCCCTCCACTTT. Translation: CASSVVDRGVSPLHF.

In its sample, this clone was seen once. V gene TRBV6-6 combines with J gene TRBJ2-2; a possible D gene is TRBD2 (6 bases). The CDR3 covers 18 residues. Germline CDR1 reads MNHNY; CDR2 reads SVGAGI (reference sequence). V lost 5 bases to trimming and J lost 1 base, with 20 bases between them. CDR3 sequence: CASSRESGLMVNTGELFF. The CDR3 DNA sequence: TGTGCCAGCAGTCGGGAGAGCGGACTTATGGTGAACACCGGGGAGCTGTTTTTT.